This T cell receptor beta chain comes out of a study of OX40 agonist ivuxolimab in advanced cancers. Sequencing was performed with immunoSEQ multiplex PCR; in TCRdb, only in-frame clones are kept and a portion is missing. The sample shows around 92,000 clones, roughly 80% of them seen only once. Trimming stripped 5 bases from V and 5 bases from J, with 16 bases between. The CDR3 is 16 amino acids. Germline CDR1 is SGHTA and CDR2 is FQGNSA. V and J are TRBV7-2 and TRBJ1-6; possible D gene TRBD1, 6 bases. The receptor was isolated from an adult with an advanced solid tumor such as melanoma, head and neck, liver or kidney cancer. Sequencing used CD4+ or CD8+ T cells sorted from blood, obtained in a trial of the OX40 agonist ivuxolimab. The CDR3 DNA is TGTGCCAGCAGCGTGGTGGGGGGGCCGGATAATTCACCCCTCCACTTT. Protein sequence: CASSVVGGPDNSPLHF.